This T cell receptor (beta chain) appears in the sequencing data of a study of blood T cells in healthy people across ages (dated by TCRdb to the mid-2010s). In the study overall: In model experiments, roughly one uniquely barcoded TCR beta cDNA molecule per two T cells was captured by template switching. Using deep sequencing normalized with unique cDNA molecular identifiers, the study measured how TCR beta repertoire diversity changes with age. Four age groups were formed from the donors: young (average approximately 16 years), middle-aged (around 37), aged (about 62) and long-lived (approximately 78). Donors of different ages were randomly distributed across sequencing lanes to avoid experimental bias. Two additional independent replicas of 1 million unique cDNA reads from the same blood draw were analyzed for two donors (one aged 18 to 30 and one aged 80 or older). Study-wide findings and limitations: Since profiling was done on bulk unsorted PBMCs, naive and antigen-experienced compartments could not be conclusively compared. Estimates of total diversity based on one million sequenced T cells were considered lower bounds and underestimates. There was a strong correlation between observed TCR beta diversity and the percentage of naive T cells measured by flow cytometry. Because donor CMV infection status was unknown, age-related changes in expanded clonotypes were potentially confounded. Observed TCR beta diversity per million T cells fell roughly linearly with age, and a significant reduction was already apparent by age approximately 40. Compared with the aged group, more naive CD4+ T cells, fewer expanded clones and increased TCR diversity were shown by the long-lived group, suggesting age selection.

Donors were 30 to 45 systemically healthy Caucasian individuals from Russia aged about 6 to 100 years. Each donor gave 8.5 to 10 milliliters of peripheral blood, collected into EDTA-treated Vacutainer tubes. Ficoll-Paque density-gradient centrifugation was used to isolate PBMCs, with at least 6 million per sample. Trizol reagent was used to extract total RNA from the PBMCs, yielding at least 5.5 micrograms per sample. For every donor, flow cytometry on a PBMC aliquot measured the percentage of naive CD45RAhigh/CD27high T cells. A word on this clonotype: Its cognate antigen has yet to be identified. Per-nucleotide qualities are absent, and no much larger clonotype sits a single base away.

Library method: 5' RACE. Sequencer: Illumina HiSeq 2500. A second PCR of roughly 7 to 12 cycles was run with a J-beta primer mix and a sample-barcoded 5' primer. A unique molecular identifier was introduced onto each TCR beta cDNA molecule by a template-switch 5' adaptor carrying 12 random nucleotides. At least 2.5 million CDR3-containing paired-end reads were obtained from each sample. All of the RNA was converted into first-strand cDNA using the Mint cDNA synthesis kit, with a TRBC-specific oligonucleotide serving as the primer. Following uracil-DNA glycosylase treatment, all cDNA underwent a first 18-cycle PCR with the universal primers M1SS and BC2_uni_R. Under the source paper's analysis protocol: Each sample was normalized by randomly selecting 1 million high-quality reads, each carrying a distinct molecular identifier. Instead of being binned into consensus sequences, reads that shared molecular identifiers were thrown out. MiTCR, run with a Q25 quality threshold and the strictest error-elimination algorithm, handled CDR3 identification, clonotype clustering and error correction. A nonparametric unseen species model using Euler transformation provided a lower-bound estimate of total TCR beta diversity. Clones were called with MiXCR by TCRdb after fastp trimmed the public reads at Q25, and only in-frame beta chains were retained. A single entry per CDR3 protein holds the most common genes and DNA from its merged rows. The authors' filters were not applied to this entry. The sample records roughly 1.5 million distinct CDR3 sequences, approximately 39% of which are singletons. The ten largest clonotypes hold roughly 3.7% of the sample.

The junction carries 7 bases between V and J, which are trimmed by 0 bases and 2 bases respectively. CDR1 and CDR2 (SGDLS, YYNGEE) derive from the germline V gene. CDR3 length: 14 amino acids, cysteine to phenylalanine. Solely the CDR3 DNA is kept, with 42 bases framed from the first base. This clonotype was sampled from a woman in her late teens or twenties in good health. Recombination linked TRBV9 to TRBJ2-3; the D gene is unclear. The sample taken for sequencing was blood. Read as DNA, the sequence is TGTGCCAGCAGCGTAGAGATAATCACAGATACGCAGTATTTT. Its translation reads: CASSVEIITDTQYF.